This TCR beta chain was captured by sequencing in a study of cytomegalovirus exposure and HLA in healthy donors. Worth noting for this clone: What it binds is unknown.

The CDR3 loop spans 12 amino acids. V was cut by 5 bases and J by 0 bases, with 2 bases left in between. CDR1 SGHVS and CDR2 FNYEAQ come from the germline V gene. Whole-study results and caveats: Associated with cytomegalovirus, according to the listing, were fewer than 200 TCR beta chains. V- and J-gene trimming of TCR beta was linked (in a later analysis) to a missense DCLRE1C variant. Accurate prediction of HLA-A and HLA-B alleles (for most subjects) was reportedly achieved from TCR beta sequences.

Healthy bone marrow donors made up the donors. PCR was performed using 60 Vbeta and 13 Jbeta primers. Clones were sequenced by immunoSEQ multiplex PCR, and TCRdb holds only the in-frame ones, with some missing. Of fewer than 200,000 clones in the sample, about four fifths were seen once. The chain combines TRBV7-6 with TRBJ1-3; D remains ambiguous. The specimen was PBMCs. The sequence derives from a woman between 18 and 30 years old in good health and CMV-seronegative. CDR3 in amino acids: CASSLSGNTIYF. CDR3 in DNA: TGTGCCAGCAGCCTCTCTGGAAACACCATATATTTT. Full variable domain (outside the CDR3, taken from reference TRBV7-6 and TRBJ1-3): GAGVSQSPRYKVTKRGQDVALRCDPISGHVSLYWYRQALGQGPEFLTYFNYEAQQDKSGLPNDRFSAERPEGSISTLTIQRTEQRDSAMYRCASSLSGNTIYFGEGSWLTVV.